This T cell receptor (beta chain) emerged from a study of blood T cell repertoires in COVID-19. About the study: Spain, Italy and the United States supplied samples that represented acute and convalescent COVID-19.

Measured with immunoSEQ multiplex PCR; TCRdb has only the in-frame clones, and not every one. There are over 250,000 clones in the sample; around 84% occur only once, and roughly 4% lies in the top ten. Comment on this clone: One junction end does not reproduce the germline sequence, and a read error may be involved.

The CDR3 is 16 amino acids. The germline V gene has CDR1 SGHRS and CDR2 YFSETQ. The sequencing sample was made of PBMCs or T cells enriched from blood (not recorded which). The chain is built from TRBV5-1 and TRBJ1-1; no clear D. The source is a man younger than 40 with acute COVID-19. The CDR3 bases are TGTGCCAGCAGCACCGGACTCGAGGTAGGGAACACTGAAGCTTTCTTT. The encoded protein is CASSTGLEVGNTEAFF.